This T cell receptor beta chain stems from a study of T cell responses to AZD1222 COVID-19 vaccine. Study-level information: Recipients boosted at about 4 weeks or about 12 weeks are pooled. Study-wide results and limits: The reported proportion of spike-specific TCRs targeting unmutated variant regions was nearly half.

Note on this clone: Its matching antigen is unknown.

The repertoire was sequenced with immunoSEQ multiplex PCR; TCRdb's copy has only in-frame clones and lacks some. The sample gives around 84,000 clones, 87% of which show up once; 1.5% is in the top ten. The CDR3 sequence is 14 residues long. CDR1 LNHDA and CDR2 SQIVND come from the germline V gene (reference sequence). The V end was cut by 4 bases, the J end by 2 bases, with 12 bases between. This material consisted of peripheral blood, taken on day 0 of AZD1222 vaccination. This TCR derives from an adult in good health. The V call is TRBV19, the J call TRBJ2-7; D is possibly TRBD1 (6 bases). DNA of the CDR3: TGTGCCAGTAGTAAACAGGGTAGGACCTACGAGCAGTACTTC. It codes for CASSKQGRTYEQYF.